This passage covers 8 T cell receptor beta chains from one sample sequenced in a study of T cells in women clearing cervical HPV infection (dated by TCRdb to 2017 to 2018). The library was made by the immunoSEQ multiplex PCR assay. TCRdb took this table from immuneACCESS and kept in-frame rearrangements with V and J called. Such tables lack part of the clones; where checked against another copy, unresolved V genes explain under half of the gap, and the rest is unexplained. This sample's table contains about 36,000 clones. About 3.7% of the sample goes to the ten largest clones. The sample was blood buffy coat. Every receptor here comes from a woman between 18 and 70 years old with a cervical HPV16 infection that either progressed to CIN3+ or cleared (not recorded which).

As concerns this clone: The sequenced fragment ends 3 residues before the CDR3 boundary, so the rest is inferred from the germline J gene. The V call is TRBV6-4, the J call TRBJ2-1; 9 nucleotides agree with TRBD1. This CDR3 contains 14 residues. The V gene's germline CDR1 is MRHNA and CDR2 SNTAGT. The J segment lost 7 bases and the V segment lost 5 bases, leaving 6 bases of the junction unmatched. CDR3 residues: CASSLQGANNEQFF. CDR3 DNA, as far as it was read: TGTGCCAGCAGTCTACAGGGGGCGAATAATGAG.

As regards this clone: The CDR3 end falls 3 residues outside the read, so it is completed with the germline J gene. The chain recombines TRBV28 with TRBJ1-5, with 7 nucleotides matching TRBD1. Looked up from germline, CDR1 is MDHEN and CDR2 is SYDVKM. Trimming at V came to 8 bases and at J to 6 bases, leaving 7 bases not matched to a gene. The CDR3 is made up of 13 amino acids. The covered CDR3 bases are TGTGCCAGCGGGAAAGGGGGCCCTCAGCCC. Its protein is CASGKGGPQP. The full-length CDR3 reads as CASGKGGPQPQHF.

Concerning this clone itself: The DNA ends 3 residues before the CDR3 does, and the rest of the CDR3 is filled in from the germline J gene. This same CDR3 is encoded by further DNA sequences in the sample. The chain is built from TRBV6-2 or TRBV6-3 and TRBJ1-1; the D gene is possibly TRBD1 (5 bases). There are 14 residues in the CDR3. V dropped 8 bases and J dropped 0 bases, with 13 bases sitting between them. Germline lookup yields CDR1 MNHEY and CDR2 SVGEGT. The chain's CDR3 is CASSISTVNTEAFF. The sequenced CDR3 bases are TGTGCCAGCTCAATCTCGACAGTGAACACTGAA.

CDR3 bases read: TGTGCCATCAGTGACTCGACTGGAAATCAGCCC. This translates into CAISDSTGNQP. The whole CDR3 protein is CAISDSTGNQPQHF. This chain joins TRBV10-3 and TRBJ1-5; D call uncertain. Read data end 3 residues before the CDR3 end; the end is taken from the germline J gene. CDR1 is ENHRY, CDR2 SYGVKD, per germline. Trimming cost V 3 bases and J 4 bases, with 10 bases left between them. The CDR3 contains 14 residues.

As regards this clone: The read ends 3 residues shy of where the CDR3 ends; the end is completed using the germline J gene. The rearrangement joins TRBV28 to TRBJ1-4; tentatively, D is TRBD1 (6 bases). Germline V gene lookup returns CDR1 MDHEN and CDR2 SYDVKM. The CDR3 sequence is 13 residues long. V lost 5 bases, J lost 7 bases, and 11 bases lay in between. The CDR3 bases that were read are TGTGCCAGCAGTCCCGGACAGTTTGAAAAA. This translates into CASSPGQFEK. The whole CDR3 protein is CASSPGQFEKLFF.

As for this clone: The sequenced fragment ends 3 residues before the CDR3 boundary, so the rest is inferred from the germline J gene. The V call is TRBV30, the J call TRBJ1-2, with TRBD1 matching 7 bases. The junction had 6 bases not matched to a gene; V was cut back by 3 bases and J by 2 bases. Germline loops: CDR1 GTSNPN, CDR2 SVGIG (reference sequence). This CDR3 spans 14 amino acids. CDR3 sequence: CAWRIPGQNYGYTF. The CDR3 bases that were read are TGTGCCTGGAGGATACCGGGACAGAACTATGGC.

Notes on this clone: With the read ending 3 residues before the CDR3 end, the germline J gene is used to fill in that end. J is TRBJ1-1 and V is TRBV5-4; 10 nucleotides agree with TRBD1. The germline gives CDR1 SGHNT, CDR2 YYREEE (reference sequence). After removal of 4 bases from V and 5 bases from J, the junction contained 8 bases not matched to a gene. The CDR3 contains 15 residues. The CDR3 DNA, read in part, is TGTGCCAGCAGCCCTAGACAGGGGGCAGCGACTGAA. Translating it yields CASSPRQGAATE. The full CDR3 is CASSPRQGAATEAFF.

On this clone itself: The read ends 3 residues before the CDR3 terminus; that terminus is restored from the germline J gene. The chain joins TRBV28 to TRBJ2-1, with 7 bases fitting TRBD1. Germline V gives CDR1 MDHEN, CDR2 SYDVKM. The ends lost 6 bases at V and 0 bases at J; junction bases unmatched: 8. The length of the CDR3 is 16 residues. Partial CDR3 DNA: TGTGCCAGCAGATCCCCGACAGGGAACTCCTACAATGAG. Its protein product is CASRSPTGNSYNE. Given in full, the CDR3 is CASRSPTGNSYNEQFF.